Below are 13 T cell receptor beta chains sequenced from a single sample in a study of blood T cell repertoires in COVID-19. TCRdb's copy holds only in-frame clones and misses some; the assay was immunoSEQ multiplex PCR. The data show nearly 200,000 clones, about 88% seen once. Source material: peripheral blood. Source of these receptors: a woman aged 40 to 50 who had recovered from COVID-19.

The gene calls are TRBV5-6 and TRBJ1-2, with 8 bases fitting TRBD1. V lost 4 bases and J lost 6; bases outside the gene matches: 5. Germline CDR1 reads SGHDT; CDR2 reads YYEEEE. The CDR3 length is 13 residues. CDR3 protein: CASSDTGGNGYTF. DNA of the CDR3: TGTGCCAGCAGCGACACAGGGGGGAATGGCTACACCTTC. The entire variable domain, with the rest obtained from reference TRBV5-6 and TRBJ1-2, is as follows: DAGVTQSPTHLIKTRGQQVTLRCSPKSGHDTVSWYQQALGQGPQFIFQYYEEEERQRGNFPDRFSGHQFPNYSSELNVNALLLGDSALYLCASSDTGGNGYTFGSGTRLTVV.

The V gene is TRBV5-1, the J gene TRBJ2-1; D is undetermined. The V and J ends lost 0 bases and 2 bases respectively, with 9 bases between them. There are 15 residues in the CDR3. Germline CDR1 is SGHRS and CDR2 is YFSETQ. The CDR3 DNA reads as TGCGCCAGCAGCTTGGGACTTATGGCCTACAATGAGCAGTTCTTC. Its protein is CASSLGLMAYNEQFF.

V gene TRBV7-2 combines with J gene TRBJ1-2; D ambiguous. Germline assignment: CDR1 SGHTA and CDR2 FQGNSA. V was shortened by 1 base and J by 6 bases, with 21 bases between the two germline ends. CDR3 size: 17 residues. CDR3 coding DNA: TGTGCCAGCAGCTTAGGGGCCTCAGGCACAGATATTGATGGCTACACCTTC. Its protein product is CASSLGASGTDIDGYTF.

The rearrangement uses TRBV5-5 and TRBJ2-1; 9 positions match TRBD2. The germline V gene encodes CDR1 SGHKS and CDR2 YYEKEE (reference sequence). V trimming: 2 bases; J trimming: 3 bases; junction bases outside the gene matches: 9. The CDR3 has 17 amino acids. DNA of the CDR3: TGTGCCAGCAGCTTACTATTAGCGGGAGACCTCTACAATGAGCAGTTCTTC. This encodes CASSLLLAGDLYNEQFF.

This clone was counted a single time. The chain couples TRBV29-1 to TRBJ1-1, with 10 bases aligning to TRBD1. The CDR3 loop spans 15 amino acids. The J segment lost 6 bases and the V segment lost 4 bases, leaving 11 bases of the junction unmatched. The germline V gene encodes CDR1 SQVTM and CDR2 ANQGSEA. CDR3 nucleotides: TGCAGCGTTGCCGGGACAGGGGTTGGGGTCTCTGAAGCTTTCTTT. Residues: CSVAGTGVGVSEAFF.

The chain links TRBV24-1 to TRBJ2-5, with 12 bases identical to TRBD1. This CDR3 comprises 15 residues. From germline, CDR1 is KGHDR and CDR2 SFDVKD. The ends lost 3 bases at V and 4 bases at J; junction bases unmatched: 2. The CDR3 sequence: CATSDRDRGRETQYF. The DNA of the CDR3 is TGTGCCACCAGTGATAGGGACAGGGGGCGAGAGACCCAGTACTTC.

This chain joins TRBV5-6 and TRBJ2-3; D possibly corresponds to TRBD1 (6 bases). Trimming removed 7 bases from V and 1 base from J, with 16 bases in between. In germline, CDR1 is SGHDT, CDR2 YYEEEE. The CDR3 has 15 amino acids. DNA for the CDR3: TGTGCCAGCGACAGGTTAACCCGGGGCACAGATACGCAGTATTTT. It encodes CASDRLTRGTDTQYF.

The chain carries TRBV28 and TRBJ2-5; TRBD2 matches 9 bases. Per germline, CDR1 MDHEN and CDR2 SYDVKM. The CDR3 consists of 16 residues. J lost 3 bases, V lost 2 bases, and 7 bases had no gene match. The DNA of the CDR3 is TGTGCCAGCAGTTTACCCGGGACTAGCCAAGAAGAGACCCAGTACTTC. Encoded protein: CASSLPGTSQEETQYF.

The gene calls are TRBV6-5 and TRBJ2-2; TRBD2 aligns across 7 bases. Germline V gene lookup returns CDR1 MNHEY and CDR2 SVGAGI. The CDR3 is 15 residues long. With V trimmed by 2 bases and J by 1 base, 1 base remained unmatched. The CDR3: CASSYLAENTGELFF. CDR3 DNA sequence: TGTGCCAGCAGTTACCTAGCGGAGAACACCGGGGAGCTGTTTTTT.

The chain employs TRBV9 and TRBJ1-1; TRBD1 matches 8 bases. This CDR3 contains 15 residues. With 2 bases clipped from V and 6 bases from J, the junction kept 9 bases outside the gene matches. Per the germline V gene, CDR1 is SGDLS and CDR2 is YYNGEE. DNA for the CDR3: TGTGCCAGCAGCGTGGGAGCCGGGACAGGTCCTGAAGCTTTCTTT. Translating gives CASSVGAGTGPEAFF. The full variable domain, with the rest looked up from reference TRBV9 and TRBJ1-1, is DSGVTQTPKHLITATGQRVTLRCSPRSGDLSVYWYQQSLDQGLQFLIQYYNGEERAKGNILERFSAQQFPDLHSELNLSSLELGDSALYFCASSVGAGTGPEAFFGQGTRLTVV.

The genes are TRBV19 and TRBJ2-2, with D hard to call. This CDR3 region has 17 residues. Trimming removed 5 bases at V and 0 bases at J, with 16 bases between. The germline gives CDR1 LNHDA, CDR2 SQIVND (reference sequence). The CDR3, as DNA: TGTGCCAGTAGTCCACAACAGATACTCTCGAACACCGGGGAGCTGTTTTTT. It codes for CASSPQQILSNTGELFF. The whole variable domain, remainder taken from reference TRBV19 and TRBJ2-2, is DGGITQSPKYLFRKEGQNVTLSCEQNLNHDAMYWYRQDPGQGLRLIYYSQIVNDFQKGDIAEGYSVSREKKESFPLTVTSAQKNPTAFYLCASSPQQILSNTGELFFGEGSRLTVL.

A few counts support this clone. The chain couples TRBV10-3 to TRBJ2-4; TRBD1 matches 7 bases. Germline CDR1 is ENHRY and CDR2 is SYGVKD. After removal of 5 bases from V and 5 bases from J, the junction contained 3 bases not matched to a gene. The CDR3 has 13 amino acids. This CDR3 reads CAISLDRENIQYF. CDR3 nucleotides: TGTGCCATCAGTTTAGACAGGGAAAACATTCAGTACTTC.

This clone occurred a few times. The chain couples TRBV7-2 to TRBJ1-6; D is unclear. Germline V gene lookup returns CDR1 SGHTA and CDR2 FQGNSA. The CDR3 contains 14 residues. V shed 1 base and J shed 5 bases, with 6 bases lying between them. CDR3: CASSLGANNSPLHF. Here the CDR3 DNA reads TGTGCCAGCAGCTTAGGGGCTAATAATTCACCCCTCCACTTT.